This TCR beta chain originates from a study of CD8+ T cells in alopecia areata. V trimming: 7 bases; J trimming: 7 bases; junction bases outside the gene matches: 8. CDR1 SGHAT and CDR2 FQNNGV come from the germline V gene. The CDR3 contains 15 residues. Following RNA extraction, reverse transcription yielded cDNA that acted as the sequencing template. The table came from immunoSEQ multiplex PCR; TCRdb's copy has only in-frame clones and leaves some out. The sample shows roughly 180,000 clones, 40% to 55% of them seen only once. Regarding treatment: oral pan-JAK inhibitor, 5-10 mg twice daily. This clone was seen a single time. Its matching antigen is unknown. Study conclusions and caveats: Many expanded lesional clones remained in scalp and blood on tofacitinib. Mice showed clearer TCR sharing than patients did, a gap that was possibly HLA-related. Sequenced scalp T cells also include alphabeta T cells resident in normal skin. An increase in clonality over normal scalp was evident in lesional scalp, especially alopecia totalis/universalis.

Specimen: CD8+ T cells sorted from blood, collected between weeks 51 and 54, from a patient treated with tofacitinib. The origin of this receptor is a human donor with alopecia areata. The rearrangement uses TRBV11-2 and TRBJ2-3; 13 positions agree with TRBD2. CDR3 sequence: CASKTSGGAAYTQYF. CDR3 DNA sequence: TGTGCCAGCAAAACTAGCGGGGGGGCCGCGTATACGCAGTATTTT.